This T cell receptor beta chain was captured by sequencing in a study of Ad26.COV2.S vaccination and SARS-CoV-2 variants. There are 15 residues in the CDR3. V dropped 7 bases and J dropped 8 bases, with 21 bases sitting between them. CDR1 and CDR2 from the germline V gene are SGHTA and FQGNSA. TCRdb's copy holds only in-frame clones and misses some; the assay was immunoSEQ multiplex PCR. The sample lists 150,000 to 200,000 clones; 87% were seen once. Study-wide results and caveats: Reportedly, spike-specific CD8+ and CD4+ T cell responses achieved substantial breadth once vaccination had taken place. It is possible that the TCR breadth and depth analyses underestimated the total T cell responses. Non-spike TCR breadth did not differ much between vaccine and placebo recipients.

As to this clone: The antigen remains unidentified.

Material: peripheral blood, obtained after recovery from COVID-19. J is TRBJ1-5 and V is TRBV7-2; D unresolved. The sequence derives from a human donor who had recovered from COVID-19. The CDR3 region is CASKLSAGILEPQHF. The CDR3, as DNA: TGTGCCAGCAAGCTATCGGCGGGGATTCTCGAGCCCCAGCATTTT.